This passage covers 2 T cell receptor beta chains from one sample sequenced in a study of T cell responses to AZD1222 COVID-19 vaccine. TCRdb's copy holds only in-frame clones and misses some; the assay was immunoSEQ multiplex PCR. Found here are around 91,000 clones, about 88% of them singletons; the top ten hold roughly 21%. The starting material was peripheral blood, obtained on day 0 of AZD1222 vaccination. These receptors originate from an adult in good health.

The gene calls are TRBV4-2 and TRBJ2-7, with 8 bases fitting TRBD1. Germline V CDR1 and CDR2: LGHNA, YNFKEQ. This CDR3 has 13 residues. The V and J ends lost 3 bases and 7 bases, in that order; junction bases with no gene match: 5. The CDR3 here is CASSQDRVGEQYF. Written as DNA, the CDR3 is TGTGCCAGCAGCCAGGACAGGGTGGGGGAGCAGTACTTC.

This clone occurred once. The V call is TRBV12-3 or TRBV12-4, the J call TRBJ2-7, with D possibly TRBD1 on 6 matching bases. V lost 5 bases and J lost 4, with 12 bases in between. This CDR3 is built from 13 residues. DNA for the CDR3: TGTGCCAGCAGTACTAGGGGGAAATACGAGCAGTACTTC. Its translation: CASSTRGKYEQYF.